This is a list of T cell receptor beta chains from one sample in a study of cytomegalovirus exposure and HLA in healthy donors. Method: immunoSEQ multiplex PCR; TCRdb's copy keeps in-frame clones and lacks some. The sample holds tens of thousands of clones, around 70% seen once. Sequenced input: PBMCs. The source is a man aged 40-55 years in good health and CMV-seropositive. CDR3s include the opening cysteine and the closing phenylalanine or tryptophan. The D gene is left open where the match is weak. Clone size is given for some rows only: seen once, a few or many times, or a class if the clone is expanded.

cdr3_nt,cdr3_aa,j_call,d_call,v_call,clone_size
TGTGCCAGTAGTGCGCCCCTTACCCCAGGGTTCTTTGAAGCTTTCTTT,CASSAPLTPGFFEAFF,TRBJ1-1,.,TRBV19,.
TGTGCCAGCAGCTTAGTGGCAGGGGTACACGAGCAGTACTTC,CASSLVAGVHEQYF,TRBJ2-7,.,TRBV11-2,.
TGTGCCAGCACACAGGAAGATCAGCCCCAGCATTTT,CASTQEDQPQHF,TRBJ1-5,.,TRBV28,.
TGTGCCAGCAGCTTCCAGACAGGAGATCAGCCCCAGCATTTT,CASSFQTGDQPQHF,TRBJ1-5,.,TRBV7-9,.
TGCGCCAGCAACCACCAGGGGGGCAATCAGCCCCAGCATTTT,CASNHQGGNQPQHF,TRBJ1-5,TRBD1,TRBV10-2,.
TGTGCCAGCACCAAAACCGCGGGACAGGGCTACGAGCAGTACTTC,CASTKTAGQGYEQYF,TRBJ2-7,TRBD1,TRBV7-2,.
TGCGCCAGCAGCCCACGACAGGGCAAAGAGACCCAGTACTTC,CASSPRQGKETQYF,TRBJ2-5,TRBD1,TRBV5-1,.
TGCGCCAGCAGCTTGGGACAGACCACTTTCGGCACTGAAGCTTTCTTT,CASSLGQTTFGTEAFF,TRBJ1-1,.,TRBV5-1,.
TGCAGCGCTGGGGGGGAAACCGACGAGCAGTACTTC,CSAGGETDEQYF,TRBJ2-7,TRBD2,TRBV29-1,.
TGCGCCAGCAGTGATTATGGCAACCAAGAGACCCAGTACTTC,CASSDYGNQETQYF,TRBJ2-5,.,TRBV10-1,.
TGTGCCAGCAGTTACACAGCTAGCACAGATACGCAGTATTTT,CASSYTASTDTQYF,TRBJ2-3,.,TRBV6-6,.
TGTGCCAGCAGCACCCCCGGGACAGGGTTTGTTGGGTATGAAAAACTGTTTTTT,CASSTPGTGFVGYEKLFF,TRBJ1-4,TRBD1,TRBV7-9,.
TGCGCCAGCAGTCCCGGGACAGCGACCTACGAGCAGTACTTC,CASSPGTATYEQYF,TRBJ2-7,TRBD1,TRBV5-1,.
TGTGCCAGCAGCGTAGGAGGGTACTATGGCTACACCTTC,CASSVGGYYGYTF,TRBJ1-2,.,TRBV9,once
TGTGCCAGCTCACCAAGTTTGGGACAGGGATCCAATGAGCAGTTCTTC,CASSPSLGQGSNEQFF,TRBJ2-1,TRBD1,TRBV18,.
TGTGCCAGCAGCTTCTCGGGGACAGGGGGGACAGATACGCAGTATTTT,CASSFSGTGGTDTQYF,TRBJ2-3,TRBD1,TRBV7-2,.
TGCGCCAGCAGTCAATCTGGTGGGGCAGGGGCCTATGGCTACACCTTC,CASSQSGGAGAYGYTF,TRBJ1-2,.,TRBV23-1,.
TGTGCCAGCAGTTTATCTAGGATAGAGACCCAGTACTTC,CASSLSRIETQYF,TRBJ2-5,.,TRBV28,.
TGTGCCAGCAGTCCACAGGGCGACGAGCAGTACTTC,CASSPQGDEQYF,TRBJ2-7,.,TRBV6-5,.
TGTGCCAGCTTACGGACTTCGGCCTACGAGCAGTACTTC,CASLRTSAYEQYF,TRBJ2-7,.,TRBV2,.
TGTGCCAGCTCACCGGAACAGGGGGCAGACGGGGAGCTGTTTTTT,CASSPEQGADGELFF,TRBJ2-2,TRBD1,TRBV18,.
TGTGCCAGCAGCCACAACAGCCGGGGGACGTCACCCCTCCACTTT,CASSHNSRGTSPLHF,TRBJ1-6,.,TRBV7-9,.
TGTGCCAGCAGCCCGGGGACAGGGAACAGCGGGGAGCTGTTTTTT,CASSPGTGNSGELFF,TRBJ2-2,TRBD1,TRBV7-3,few
TGTGCCATCAGTGCCGGGGACAGGGGGCGTTCCAGTACTGAAGCTTTCTTT,CAISAGDRGRSSTEAFF,TRBJ1-1,TRBD1,TRBV10-3,.
TGTGCCAGCAGCTTAGCGAGGGGAGGGGGCGAGCAGTACTTC,CASSLARGGGEQYF,TRBJ2-7,.,TRBV7-6,.
TGCGCCAGCAGCCCGGGACACGGAGATAATAATTCACCCCTCCACTTT,CASSPGHGDNNSPLHF,TRBJ1-6,.,TRBV5-1,.
TGTGCCAGCATGCTAGCGGGGGGGCTTAGCACAGATACGCAGTATTTT,CASMLAGGLSTDTQYF,TRBJ2-3,TRBD2,TRBV27,once
TGTGCCAGCAGGTCGTTACAGGGGAACACTGAAGCTTTCTTT,CASRSLQGNTEAFF,TRBJ1-1,.,TRBV6-5,.
TGTGCCAGCAGCTTAGAGAGCGGGGGGGCGTCAGATACGCAGTATTTT,CASSLESGGASDTQYF,TRBJ2-3,TRBD2,TRBV7-8,.
TGTGCCAGCAGCGTATCAGCGGGGGAAAAACTGTTTTTT,CASSVSAGEKLFF,TRBJ1-4,.,TRBV5-5,.
TGTGCCGGGGGCAGGGGTGAAAAACTGTTTTTT,CAGGRGEKLFF,TRBJ1-4,.,TRBV28,.
TGTGCCAGCAGTGGGGACAACTCTGGAAACACCATATATTTT,CASSGDNSGNTIYF,TRBJ1-3,.,TRBV6-1,few
TGCGCCAGCAGCTTGGGAAGGGGGCCGGATGGCTACACCTTC,CASSLGRGPDGYTF,TRBJ1-2,TRBD1,TRBV5-1,few
TGTGCCAGCAGCGAACGGGGTTCGAACACCGGGGAGCTGTTTTTT,CASSERGSNTGELFF,TRBJ2-2,.,TRBV9,.
TGTGCCAGCATCTCCCTGAGGGAGACCCAGTACTTC,CASISLRETQYF,TRBJ2-5,.,TRBV6-1,.
TGTGCCATCAGGACAGGGGTCGAGGACTATGGCTACACCTTC,CAIRTGVEDYGYTF,TRBJ1-2,TRBD1,TRBV10-3,.
TGCGCCAGCAGCTTGGCCGCGGGACAGGGGGCCCTCGCTTTCTTT,CASSLAAGQGALAFF,TRBJ1-1,TRBD1,TRBV5-1,.
TGTGCCTGGAGTGTACCACAGGGGGGACCAAAACTGTTTTTT,CAWSVPQGGPKLFF,TRBJ1-4,TRBD1,TRBV30,.
TGCGCCAGCAGCTTGACGGGGTACGAGCAGTACTTC,CASSLTGYEQYF,TRBJ2-7,.,TRBV5-1,once
TGTGCCAGCAGTTACCAGGGGAATCAGCCCCAGCATTTT,CASSYQGNQPQHF,TRBJ1-5,.,TRBV6-5,once
TGTGCCAGTGGAACGACAGGGCCCTATGGCTACACCTTC,CASGTTGPYGYTF,TRBJ1-2,TRBD1,TRBV27,once
TGTGCCAGCAGGGAACAGGGGGTAAAGCAGCCCCAGCATTTT,CASREQGVKQPQHF,TRBJ1-5,TRBD1,TRBV28,.
TGTGCCAGCAGGGGAGCGGGGGGGCCCTACGAGCAGTACTTC,CASRGAGGPYEQYF,TRBJ2-7,TRBD2,TRBV2,once
TGCGCCAGCAGCAGAGGGGGACTAGCGAACACCGGGGAGCTGTTTTTT,CASSRGGLANTGELFF,TRBJ2-2,TRBD2,TRBV5-1,.
TGTGCCAGCAGCACCCTGGGAGCGGGGCGGGAGACCCAGTACTTC,CASSTLGAGRETQYF,TRBJ2-5,TRBD2,TRBV9,.
TGTGCCAGCAGCCCAAGGACAGGGCGCCAAGAGACCCAGTACTTC,CASSPRTGRQETQYF,TRBJ2-5,TRBD1,TRBV5-6,.